Below are 5 T cell receptor beta chains sequenced from a single sample in a study of cytomegalovirus exposure and HLA in healthy donors (dated by TCRdb to 2016 to 2017). Preparation of the library involved the immunoSEQ multiplex PCR assay. A mixture of 60 forward primers for TCR Vbeta segments and 13 reverse primers for TCR Jbeta segments was used in the multiplex PCR. The table comes from immuneACCESS by way of TCRdb, which keeps in-frame sequences with V and J called. Part of the clones is missing from these tables; in studies checked, under half for an unresolved V gene and the rest for unknown reasons. This sample has around 120,000 clones in its table, and about 63% of those were observed once. The leading ten clones occupy 1.6% of the sample. The source material was PBMCs. These receptors came from a man in his thirties or forties in good health and CMV-seropositive.

The chain links TRBV29-1 to TRBJ2-2; D may be TRBD1 (6 bases). V gave up 4 bases and J gave up 2 bases, with 14 bases separating them. This CDR3 has 15 residues. Germline CDR1 reads SQVTM; CDR2 reads ANQGSEA. The DNA for the CDR3 is TGCAGCGTTGCAACTGGACAGCTCAACACCGGGGAGCTGTTTTTT. It specifies CSVATGQLNTGELFF.

V is TRBV6-5 and J is TRBJ1-2; tentatively, D is TRBD1 (5 bases). The CDR3 runs 13 residues. Germline V gives CDR1 MNHEY, CDR2 SVGAGI. Trimming stripped 7 bases from V and 3 bases from J, with 12 bases between. The CDR3 protein is CASKFGGDYGYTF. CDR3 nucleotides: TGTGCCAGCAAGTTTGGGGGGGACTATGGCTACACCTTC.

V is TRBV10-2 and J is TRBJ2-2; maybe TRBD1 (6 bases). V gave up 1 base and J gave up 6 bases, with 18 bases separating them. CDR1 and CDR2 (germline): WSHSY, SAAADI. This CDR3 region has 17 residues. This CDR3 reads CASSELRGTGLPGELFF. In DNA form, the CDR3 reads TGCGCCAGCAGTGAGTTAAGGGGAACAGGGCTTCCCGGGGAGCTGTTTTTT.

The chain employs TRBV5-1 and TRBJ2-7, with 8 bases lining up with TRBD2. The CDR3 length is 15 residues. J lost 2 bases, V lost 4 bases, and 8 bases had no gene match. The germline V gene encodes CDR1 SGHRS and CDR2 YFSETQ. The CDR3 spells CASSRGGEQAYEQYF. CDR3 DNA sequence: TGCGCCAGCAGCCGGGGGGGTGAACAAGCCTACGAGCAGTACTTC.

V usage is TRBV7-3 and J usage is TRBJ2-7; TRBD2 agrees at 8 bases. The trim removed 5 bases at V and 6 bases at J, leaving 15 bases unmatched. The CDR3 is made up of 16 amino acids. Germline values: CDR1 SGHTA, CDR2 FQGTGA. The CDR3 nucleotides are TGTGCCAGCAGCCCCTCCTTAAGCGGGAGTTTTCGCGAGCAGTACTTC. Its protein product is CASSPSLSGSFREQYF.